The entry that follows covers one TCR beta chain sequence. Original processing notes: Amplified reference gene primers provided the basis for estimating nucleated cell counts. Profiling relied on immunoSEQ multiplex PCR, and the TCRdb table lists in-frame clones only, not all of them. V and J calls and clone size are copied from that table; D and trimming were computed from the DNA. This sample carries some 160,000 clones, more than 75% of them seen once, and the ten largest clones take about 6.6%. The study recruited people aged roughly 18 to 100 years across roughly 25 US areas. V lost 4 bases and J lost 8, with 14 bases in between. Germline CDR1 and CDR2: LGHNA and YSLEER. The CDR3 length is 13 residues. This entry comes from a study of blood T cell repertoires in COVID-19. Study context: Sites in the United States, Italy and Spain provided acute and convalescent COVID-19 samples.

The sequenced sample was PBMCs or T cells enriched from blood (not recorded which). The TCR sequence derives from a woman in her forties or fifties who had recovered from COVID-19. The V and J genes are TRBV4-3 and TRBJ1-2, with D perhaps TRBD1 (5 bases). DNA for the CDR3: TGCGCCAGCAGCCTCAGTGACGGGGGGGGCTACACCTTC. Protein: CASSLSDGGGYTF.